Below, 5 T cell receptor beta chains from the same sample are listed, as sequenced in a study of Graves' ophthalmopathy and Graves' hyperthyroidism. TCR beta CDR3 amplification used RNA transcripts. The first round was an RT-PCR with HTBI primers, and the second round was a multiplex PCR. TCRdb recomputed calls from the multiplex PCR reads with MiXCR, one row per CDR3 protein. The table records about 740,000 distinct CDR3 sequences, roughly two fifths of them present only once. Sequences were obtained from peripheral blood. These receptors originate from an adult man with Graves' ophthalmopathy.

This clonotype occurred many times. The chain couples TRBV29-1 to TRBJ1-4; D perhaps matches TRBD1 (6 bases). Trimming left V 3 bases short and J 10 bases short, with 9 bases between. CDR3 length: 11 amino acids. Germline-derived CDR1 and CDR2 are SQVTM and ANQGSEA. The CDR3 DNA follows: TGCAGCGTTGAGGCAGGGGCAAAACTGTTTTTT. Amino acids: CSVEAGAKLFF. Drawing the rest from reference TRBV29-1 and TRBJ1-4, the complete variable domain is SAVISQKPSRDICQRGTSLTIQCQVDSQVTMMFWYRQQPGQSLTLIATANQGSEATYESGFVIDKFPISRPNLTFSTLTVSNMSPEDSSIYLCSVEAGAKLFFGSGTQLSVL.

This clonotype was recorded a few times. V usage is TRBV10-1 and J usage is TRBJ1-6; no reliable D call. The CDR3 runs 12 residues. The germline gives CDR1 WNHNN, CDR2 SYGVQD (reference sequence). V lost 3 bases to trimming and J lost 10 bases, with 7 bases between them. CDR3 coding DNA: TGCGCCAGCAGTGATGGGGAATCACCCCTCCACTTT. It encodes CASSDGESPLHF.

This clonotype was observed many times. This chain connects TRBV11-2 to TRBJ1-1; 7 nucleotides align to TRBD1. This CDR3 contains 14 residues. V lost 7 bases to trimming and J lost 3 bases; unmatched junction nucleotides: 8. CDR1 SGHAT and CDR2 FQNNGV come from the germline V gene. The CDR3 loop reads CASTILGQHTEAFF. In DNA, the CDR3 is TGTGCCAGCACCATTTTGGGACAGCACACTGAAGCTTTCTTT.

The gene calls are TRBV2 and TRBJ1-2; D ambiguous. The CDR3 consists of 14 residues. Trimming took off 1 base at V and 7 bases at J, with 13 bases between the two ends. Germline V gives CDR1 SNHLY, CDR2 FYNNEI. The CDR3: CASSEGPGFLGYTF. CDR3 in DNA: TGTGCCAGCAGTGAAGGGCCGGGTTTCCTTGGCTACACCTTC.

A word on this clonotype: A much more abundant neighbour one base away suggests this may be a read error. In nucleotides, the CDR3 is TGTGCCAGCAACCCCTGGAGGGACGCCTCTGGAAACACCATATATTTT. Translated: CASNPWRDASGNTIYF. The rearrangement links TRBV2 to TRBJ1-3; D possibly corresponds to TRBD1 (5 bases). Trimming took 7 bases from V and 0 from J, leaving 16 bases between them. Germline loops: CDR1 SNHLY, CDR2 FYNNEI. The CDR3 is 16 residues long.